This T cell receptor beta chain was documented in a study of tumor and adjacent non-tumor tissue in lung cancer. Concerning this clonotype: One end of the junction fails to match germline, which may point to a read error.

The template was RNA from unsorted bulk tissue. The germline V gene encodes CDR1 SGHAT and CDR2 FQNNGV. The CDR3 extends over 14 amino acids. The library came from three nested PCR rounds adapted from ARM-PCR protocols. TCRdb passed the multiplex PCR reads through MiXCR, listing each CDR3 protein once. The data contain tens of thousands of distinct CDR3 sequences, roughly 73% of them singletons. This sequence was found in a woman aged 50 to 65 with non-small cell lung cancer. The V call is TRBV11-2, the J call TRBJ1-6; no clear D. The sequencing sample was made of lung tumor tissue. CDR3 protein: CASNLERGNSPLHF. Written as DNA, the CDR3 is TGTGCCAGCAACTTAGAAAGAGGTAATTCACCCCTCCACTTT.